This T cell receptor beta chain was captured by sequencing in a study of blood T cell repertoires in COVID-19. Germline loops: CDR1 SNHLY, CDR2 FYNNEI. Trimming cost V 4 bases and J 8 bases; bases outside gene matches: 10. The CDR3 is made up of 15 amino acids. Original analysis: Estimation of nucleated cell counts was performed using reference gene primer amplification. Assay used: immunoSEQ multiplex PCR; TCRdb lists only in-frame clones, some missing. V and J calls and clone size are as listed in that table; D and trimming were resolved from the DNA. The sample lists some 70,000 clones, roughly 80% seen once, with approximately 12% in the top ten.

Sequenced input: peripheral blood. The source is a human donor in a cohort sampled during active COVID-19. This chain uses TRBV2 with TRBJ2-3; 9 nucleotides match TRBD2. The CDR3 reads CASSGPSSGVATQYF. The CDR3 coding sequence is TGTGCCAGCAGTGGCCCCTCTAGCGGGGTTGCTACGCAGTATTTT.